Listed here are 7 T cell receptor beta chains from one sample, sequenced in a study of CXCR3-negative and CXCR3-positive naive CD8 T cells. UMI-labeled 5' RACE yielded the TRB cDNA libraries. TCRdb reprocessed the 5' RACE reads and keeps a single row for each CDR3 protein, giving no DNA. Recorded for this sample: about 48,000 distinct CDR3 sequences. The sequenced sample was memory CD8+ T cells from blood. These receptors originate from a human donor in good health. Some clones in this sample may be carry-over from other donors' samples.

The chain links TRBV4-2 to TRBJ2-3; without DNA, the TCRdb call of TRBD2 cannot be checked. CDR3 length: 15 residues. In germline, CDR1 is LGHNA, CDR2 YNFKEQ. The CDR3 spells CASSQEAGGPDTQYF.

The rearrangement links TRBV7-9 to TRBJ1-4. This CDR3 has 16 residues. The V gene's germline CDR1 is SEHNR and CDR2 FQNEAQ (reference sequence). The CDR3 is CASSLGVGATNEKLFF.

The V gene is TRBV6-6, the J gene TRBJ1-6; the TRBD1 assignment by TCRdb is unverifiable without DNA. CDR3 length: 15 residues. Germline V CDR1 and CDR2: MNHNY, SVGAGI (reference sequence). The CDR3 loop reads CASSINRDSQGPLHF.

The V and J genes are TRBV25-1 and TRBJ2-3. This CDR3 is built from 16 residues. Germline V gene sequence: CDR1 MGHDK, CDR2 SYGVNS. CDR3 in amino acids: CASSESTGASTDTQYF.

V usage is TRBV29-1 and J usage is TRBJ2-1; TCRdb's assignment of TRBD1 cannot be checked, as there is no DNA. This CDR3 is built from 14 residues. CDR1 is SQVTM, CDR2 ANQGSEA, per germline. CDR3 loop: CSHPGGGPWDEQFF.

The chain combines TRBV10-3 with TRBJ2-7; as DNA is missing, the TRBD2 call by TCRdb cannot be tested. There are 15 residues in the CDR3. Germline V gene data show CDR1 as ENHRY and CDR2 as SYGVKD. CDR3 amino acids: CAISDKTRGSYEQYF.

CDR3 sequence: CSATGSHTYEQYF. The chain is built from TRBV20-1 and TRBJ2-7; as DNA is missing, the TRBD1 call by TCRdb cannot be tested. Germline V CDR1 and CDR2: DFQATT, SNEGSKA (reference sequence). The CDR3 has 13 amino acids.